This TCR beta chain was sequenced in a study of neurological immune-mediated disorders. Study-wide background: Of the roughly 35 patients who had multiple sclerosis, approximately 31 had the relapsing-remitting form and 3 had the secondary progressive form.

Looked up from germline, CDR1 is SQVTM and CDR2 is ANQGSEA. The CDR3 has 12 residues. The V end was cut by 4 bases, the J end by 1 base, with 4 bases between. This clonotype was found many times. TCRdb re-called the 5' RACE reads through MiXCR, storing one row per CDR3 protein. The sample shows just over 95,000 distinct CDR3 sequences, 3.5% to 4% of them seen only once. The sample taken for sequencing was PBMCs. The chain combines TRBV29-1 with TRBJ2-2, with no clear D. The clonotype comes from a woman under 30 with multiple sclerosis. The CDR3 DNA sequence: TGCAGCGTTGGAGGGAACACCGGGGAGCTGTTTTTT. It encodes CSVGGNTGELFF.